Shown below are 22 T cell receptor beta chains from a single sample sequenced in a study of human T cells and chemical hapten exposure. TCRdb re-called the RACE reads through MiXCR, storing one row per CDR3 protein. Among about 84,000 distinct CDR3 sequences listed, around 9.6% were seen once. Time point defined: patch test 2, 6 weeks after DPC sensitization. The treatment denotes: therapeutic diphenylcyclopropenone sensitization with weekly scalp DPC. The sequencing here drew on whole blood, taken in connection with sensitization to the hapten diphenylcyclopropenone (DPC). The receptors shown here come from a woman in her 30s with alopecia areata. Some clones in this sample may be carry-over from other donors' samples.

This clonotype was recorded at least ten times. V is TRBV28 and J is TRBJ2-1, with no clear D. Trimming shortened V by 4 bases and J by 5 bases, and 9 bases separated the two germline ends. Germline CDR1 and CDR2: MDHEN and SYDVKM. CDR3 size: 13 residues. CDR3 residues: CASSSGQHNEQFF. The CDR3 nucleotides read TGTGCCAGCAGTTCCGGGCAACACAATGAGCAGTTCTTC.

This clonotype occurred many times. The V and J genes are TRBV7-8 and TRBJ2-7; TRBD1 matches at 7 bases. Germline trimming cut 1 base from V and 2 bases from J; bases unmatched to any gene: 8. CDR1 is SGHVS, CDR2 FQNEAQ, per germline. This CDR3 is built from 16 residues. The CDR3 loop is CASSLGYRGPTYEQYF. In DNA form, the CDR3 reads TGTGCCAGCAGCTTAGGGTACAGGGGCCCTACCTACGAGCAGTACTTC.

This chain connects TRBV29-1 to TRBJ1-5; D may be TRBD1 (5 bases). CDR1 and CDR2 (germline): SQVTM, ANQGSEA. CDR3 length: 13 residues. The V and J ends lost 6 bases and 3 bases respectively, with 12 bases between them. This CDR3 is CSVSWGLNQPQHF. As DNA, the CDR3 is TGCAGCGTATCCTGGGGCCTCAATCAGCCCCAGCATTTT.

The chain employs TRBV28 and TRBJ2-7, with D perhaps TRBD1 (6 bases). Germline CDR1 MDHEN, CDR2 SYDVKM. V shed 4 bases and J shed 10 bases, with 14 bases lying between them. This CDR3 is 12 amino acids long. The CDR3 reads CASSSEPGHQYF. The CDR3 region has the DNA TGTGCCAGCAGTTCAGAGCCGGGACACCAGTACTTC.

The rearrangement uses TRBV27 and TRBJ2-4; maybe TRBD2 (5 bases). CDR1 MNHEY and CDR2 SMNVEV come from the germline V gene (reference sequence). V lost 4 bases to trimming and J lost 4 bases, with 17 bases between them. The CDR3 runs to 16 residues. The CDR3 here is CASSSRTRPGKNIQYF. For the CDR3, the DNA is TGTGCCAGCAGTTCAAGGACTCGTCCCGGGAAAAACATTCAGTACTTC.

The V and J genes are TRBV4-3 and TRBJ1-5; D unclear. V lost 0 bases, J lost 5 bases, and 5 bases lay in between. The germline CDR1 and CDR2 sequences are LGHNA and YSLEER. The length of the CDR3 is 13 residues. CDR3 nucleotide sequence: TGCGCCAGCAGCCAAGATCTAGATCAGCCCCAGCATTTT. Amino acids: CASSQDLDQPQHF.

CDR3 sequence reads: CASSPSLPGRDEQYF. The CDR3 DNA is TGCGCCAGCAGCCCCTCCCTTCCCGGGAGGGACGAGCAGTACTTC. V gene TRBV5-1 combines with J gene TRBJ2-7; 8 nucleotides line up with TRBD2. This CDR3 spans 15 amino acids. Per germline, CDR1 SGHRS and CDR2 YFSETQ. V shed 4 bases, J shed 5 bases, and the junction held 11 bases outside the gene matches.

The CDR3 nucleotides are TGTGCCAGCAGCCAAGCAACGCCAGGGGCAAACTATGGCTACACCTTC. It yields the protein CASSQATPGANYGYTF. The V gene is TRBV3-1, the J gene TRBJ1-2, with a possible D match to TRBD1 (6 bases). CDR3 length: 16 residues. Per the germline V gene, CDR1 is LGHDT and CDR2 is YNNKEL (reference sequence). The V end was cut by 1 base, the J end by 2 bases, with 14 bases between.

The chain carries TRBV15 and TRBJ2-5, with a weak D call TRBD1 (5 bases). V lost 1 base to trimming and J lost 4 bases, with 7 bases between them. This CDR3 comprises 13 residues. Germline V gene sequence: CDR1 LNHNV, CDR2 YYDKDF (reference sequence). Written as DNA, the CDR3 is TGTGCCACCAGCAGAGTGCAGGGAGAGACCCAGTACTTC. Its protein product is CATSRVQGETQYF. Together with reference TRBV15 and TRBJ2-5, the CDR3 gives the full variable domain: DAMVIQNPRYQVTQFGKPVTLSCSQTLNHNVMYWYQQKSSQAPKLLFHYYDKDFNNEADTPDNFQSRRPNTSFCFLDIRSPGLGDTAMYLCATSRVQGETQYFGPGTRLLVL.

This clonotype has ten or more counts. This chain connects TRBV2 to TRBJ2-5; 11 bases align to TRBD1. CDR1 is SNHLY, CDR2 FYNNEI, per germline. CDR3 size: 14 residues. V was clipped by 7 bases and J by 5 bases; unmatched bases: 6. Here the CDR3 reads CASNRDRGSETQYF. In nucleotides, the CDR3 is TGTGCCAGCAACCGGGACAGGGGGAGTGAGACCCAGTACTTC. Together with reference TRBV2 and TRBJ2-5, the CDR3 gives the full variable domain: EPEVTQTPSHQVTQMGQEVILRCVPISNHLYFYWYRQILGQKVEFLVSFYNNEISEKSEIFDDQFSVERPDGSNFTLKIRSTKLEDSAMYFCASNRDRGSETQYFGPGTRLLVL.

The rearrangement joins TRBV10-3 to TRBJ1-2, with D hard to call. V lost 0 bases to trimming and J lost 8 bases, with 13 bases between them. CDR1 and CDR2 from the germline V gene are ENHRY and SYGVKD. The CDR3 extends over 14 amino acids. CDR3 sequence reads: CAISESKSAGGYTF. The CDR3 DNA follows: TGTGCCATCAGTGAGTCGAAGAGTGCGGGAGGCTACACCTTC.

The chain links TRBV11-2 to TRBJ2-1; D may be TRBD1 (6 bases). V dropped 5 bases and J dropped 7 bases, with 9 bases sitting between them. Germline assignment: CDR1 SGHAT and CDR2 FQNNGV. The CDR3 extends over 12 amino acids. In DNA form, the CDR3 reads TGTGCCAGCAGCCAAACAGGGAATGAGCAGTTCTTC. Translation gives CASSQTGNEQFF.

The rearrangement uses TRBV11-2 and TRBJ2-7; no clear D gene. The CDR3 has 12 residues. V dropped 2 bases and J dropped 5 bases, with 7 bases sitting between them. CDR1 SGHAT and CDR2 FQNNGV come from the germline V gene. The CDR3 coding sequence is TGTGCCAGCAGCTTAACTTTCAACGAGCAGTACTTC. Translated, it gives CASSLTFNEQYF.

The table lists this clonotype with many counts. The genes are TRBV13 and TRBJ2-5; D not certain. This CDR3 region has 14 residues. Trimming stripped 5 bases from V and 1 base from J, with 11 bases between. Germline loops: CDR1 PRHDT, CDR2 FYEKMQ (reference sequence). The CDR3 DNA reads TGTGCCAGCAGCGGGTTTTGGACCCAAGAGACCCAGTACTTC. It codes for CASSGFWTQETQYF.

This clonotype has at least ten counts. V gene TRBV7-2 combines with J gene TRBJ1-2; D remains unclear. The CDR3 runs to 11 residues. Deletions cut 5 bases from V and 2 bases from J, with 3 bases between. From germline, CDR1 is SGHTA and CDR2 FQGNSA. CDR3 nucleotide sequence: TGTGCCAGCAGCATAAACTATGGCTACACCTTC. It encodes CASSINYGYTF.

This clonotype was seen many times. The chain combines TRBV19 with TRBJ1-4; TRBD1 matches 10 bases. In germline, CDR1 is LNHDA, CDR2 SQIVND (reference sequence). This CDR3 contains 14 residues. V gave up 5 bases and J gave up 7 bases; unmatched junction bases: 4. The CDR3 spells CASSAGTGVEKLFF. CDR3 nucleotides: TGTGCCAGTAGTGCCGGGACAGGGGTTGAAAAACTGTTTTTT.

This clonotype has at least ten counts. J is TRBJ1-6 and V is TRBV6-5; D is unclear. This CDR3 has 12 amino acids. Trimming shortened V by 6 bases and J by 4 bases, and 4 bases separated the two germline ends. CDR1 is MNHEY, CDR2 SVGAGI, per germline. CDR3 in amino acids: CASRPYNSPLHF. CDR3 nucleotides: TGTGCCAGCAGACCTTATAATTCACCCCTCCACTTT.

The rearrangement joins TRBV12-3 or TRBV12-4 to TRBJ2-5; tentatively, D is TRBD1 or TRBD2 (6 bases each). Trimming removed 3 bases at V and 2 bases at J, with 13 bases between. The CDR3 is 15 residues long. The CDR3 reads CASSFMGGLQETQYF. DNA for the CDR3: TGTGCCAGCAGTTTTATGGGGGGCCTACAAGAGACCCAGTACTTC.

With respect to this clonotype: Because it lacks the conserved phenylalanine or tryptophan at the end, this CDR3 is likely a read error. This rearrangement joins TRBV20-1 to TRBJ1-1; weak D call: TRBD1 (5 bases). The CDR3 is 14 amino acids. The V end was cut by 0 bases, the J end by 4 bases, with 12 bases between. The V gene's germline CDR1 is DFQATT and CDR2 SNEGSKA (reference sequence). CDR3 bases: TGCAGTGCTAGAGAGCAGGGTAGGGGCACTGAAGCTTTCTCT. This sequence encodes CSAREQGRGTEAFS.

The chain uses TRBV10-3 and TRBJ1-1; D is perhaps TRBD1 (6 bases). Germline CDR1 is ENHRY and CDR2 is SYGVKD. The CDR3 length is 13 residues. Trimming left V 7 bases short and J 4 bases short, with 13 bases between. In nucleotides, the CDR3 is TGTGCCATCATGCCGGCAGGGGCCACTGAAGCTTTCTTT. It specifies CAIMPAGATEAFF.

This clonotype was seen many times. The rearrangement uses TRBV18 and TRBJ2-1, with 7 positions matching TRBD1. The ends lost 2 bases at V and 0 bases at J; junction bases unmatched: 7. The CDR3 is made up of 17 amino acids. In germline, CDR1 is KGHSH, CDR2 LQKENI. CDR3 nucleotides: TGTGCCAGCTCACCAGAAAAGGGACAGAGCTCCTACAATGAGCAGTTCTTC. It encodes CASSPEKGQSSYNEQFF.

Many counts were recorded for this clonotype. This chain links TRBV6-5 with TRBJ2-3; possibly TRBD2 for D (6 bases). V lost 2 bases and J 3 bases, leaving 12 bases between the germline ends. CDR3 length: 15 amino acids. Germline V gene data show CDR1 as MNHEY and CDR2 as SVGAGI. For the CDR3, the DNA is TGTGCCAGCAGTTACACGGCGGGGTGGACAGATACGCAGTATTTT. Encoded protein: CASSYTAGWTDTQYF.